The rows below give T cell receptor beta chains drawn from one sample of a study of CD8+ T cells in alopecia areata. Libraries were prepared by immunoSEQ multiplex PCR; TCRdb keeps only in-frame clonotypes and omits some of them. The sample has some 110,000 clones; around 53% are singletons. Sequenced here: CD8+ T cells sorted from blood, sampled at week 24, from a patient treated with tofacitinib. These TCRs come from a human donor with alopecia areata. The CDR3 runs from the conserved cysteine through the conserved F or W. The D gene is left open where the match is weak. Size is omitted from some rows. Given values are once, few, many or a class for expanded clones.

length: 17
D: -
V: TRBV11-2
size: once
J: TRBJ1-1
DNA: TGTGCCAGCAGCTTATGGGGGGGGCCGTCCGTGAACACTGAAGCTTTCTTT
CDR3: CASSLWGGPSVNTEAFF

length: 13
D: TRBD1
V: TRBV23-1
size: few
J: TRBJ1-1
DNA: TGCGCCAGCAGTCAATCGAAGAGGGGGCGGGCTTTCTTT
CDR3: CASSQSKRGRAFF

length: 17
D: TRBD2
V: TRBV5-6
size: -
J: TRBJ2-1
DNA: TGTGCCAGCAGCTTGTTGATCGGGGGGATCTCCTACAATGAGCAGTTCTTC
CDR3: CASSLLIGGISYNEQFF

length: 14
D: -
V: TRBV27
size: few
J: TRBJ1-1
DNA: TGTGCCAGCAGTTTGGCAGCTCTGAACACTGAAGCTTTCTTT
CDR3: CASSLAALNTEAFF

length: 13
D: TRBD1
V: TRBV30
size: once
J: TRBJ2-7
DNA: TGTGCCTGGAGTGTAAGGGGGCTCCCCGAGCAGTACTTC
CDR3: CAWSVRGLPEQYF

length: 15
D: TRBD2
V: TRBV6-1
size: once
J: TRBJ2-7
DNA: TGTGCCAGCAGTGATACTAGCGCCGACTCCTACGAGCAGTACTTC
CDR3: CASSDTSADSYEQYF

length: 13
D: -
V: TRBV6-5
size: -
J: TRBJ1-2
DNA: TGTGCCAGCAGTTACTGGGCAGGGGATGGCTACACCTTC
CDR3: CASSYWAGDGYTF

length: 13
D: -
V: TRBV27
size: few
J: TRBJ1-5
DNA: TGTGCCAGCAGATCAGCCTACAATCAGCCCCAGCATTTT
CDR3: CASRSAYNQPQHF

length: 15
D: -
V: TRBV25-1
size: -
J: TRBJ1-2
DNA: TGTGCCAGCAGTGAATGGCAGGCCCCTAACTATGGCTACACCTTC
CDR3: CASSEWQAPNYGYTF

length: 16
D: -
V: TRBV25-1
size: -
J: TRBJ1-2
DNA: TGTGCCAGCAGTGGATCTTCGACAGCTAACAACTATGGCTACACCTTC
CDR3: CASSGSSTANNYGYTF

length: 14
D: -
V: TRBV5-1
size: -
J: TRBJ1-2
DNA: TGCGCCAGCAGCGCGACGACAGAGAACTATGGCTACACCTTC
CDR3: CASSATTENYGYTF

length: 13
D: -
V: TRBV9
size: -
J: TRBJ2-1
DNA: TGTGCCAGCAGCGTAGAGGGTGAGAGTGAGCAGTTCTTC
CDR3: CASSVEGESEQFF

length: 14
D: -
V: TRBV7-9
size: -
J: TRBJ2-1
DNA: TGTGCCAGCAGCCGCGGGACTCCGTACAATGAGCAGTTCTTC
CDR3: CASSRGTPYNEQFF

length: 12
D: -
V: TRBV29-1
size: -
J: TRBJ2-7
DNA: TGCAGCGTTGAGGGGGACGAGTACGAGCAGTACTTC
CDR3: CSVEGDEYEQYF

length: 13
D: -
V: TRBV7-8
size: -
J: TRBJ1-1
DNA: TGTGCCAGCAGCTTACCCGAAATGTCTGAAGCTTTCTTT
CDR3: CASSLPEMSEAFF

length: 14
D: TRBD1
V: TRBV13
size: -
J: TRBJ2-3
DNA: TGTGCCAGCAGCCCCGGACAGGGGGCAGATACGCAGTATTTT
CDR3: CASSPGQGADTQYF

length: 14
D: -
V: TRBV29-1
size: -
J: TRBJ1-2
DNA: TGCAGCGTTGTAGTGACAGTGGTTAACTATGGCTACACCTTC
CDR3: CSVVVTVVNYGYTF

length: 15
D: -
V: TRBV2
size: -
J: TRBJ1-3
DNA: TGTGCCAGCAGTGAGGGAGCACTCTCTGGAAACACCATATATTTT
CDR3: CASSEGALSGNTIYF

length: 17
D: TRBD1
V: TRBV27
size: -
J: TRBJ2-7
DNA: TGTGCCAGCAGTCCCACTGGCAGACAGGGCGAGTCCGGCGAGCAGTACTTC
CDR3: CASSPTGRQGESGEQYF

length: 13
D: -
V: TRBV29-1
size: -
J: TRBJ2-7
DNA: TGCAGCGTTGAAGACTCGTGGGGGTACGAGCAGTACTTC
CDR3: CSVEDSWGYEQYF

length: 12
D: -
V: TRBV18
size: -
J: TRBJ1-2
DNA: TGTGCCAGCTCACCAGGCCCCGGGAGCTACACCTTC
CDR3: CASSPGPGSYTF

length: 12
D: -
V: TRBV4-1
size: few
J: TRBJ2-1
DNA: TGTGCCAGCAGCGAAGATGGACCGGGCCGGTTCTTC
CDR3: CASSEDGPGRFF

length: 15
D: -
V: TRBV7-3
size: few
J: TRBJ2-1
DNA: TGTGCCAGCAGCTGGGGTCTAGGGGAAAACAATGAGCAGTTCTTC
CDR3: CASSWGLGENNEQFF

length: 19
D: -
V: TRBV18
size: -
J: TRBJ1-1
DNA: TGTGCCAGCTCACCCTCGGGGGTTGACGTTCAGAGTTTTAACACTGAAGCTTTCTTT
CDR3: CASSPSGVDVQSFNTEAFF

length: 15
D: -
V: TRBV29-1
size: -
J: TRBJ2-7
DNA: TGCAGCGTTGAAGCGTCTACTGAAAGCTCCTACGAGCAGTACTTC
CDR3: CSVEASTESSYEQYF

length: 15
D: TRBD1
V: TRBV30
size: -
J: TRBJ2-7
DNA: TGTGCCTGGAGTGGAGCGAGGGACAGGGGGTTCGAGCAGTACTTC
CDR3: CAWSGARDRGFEQYF

length: 16
D: -
V: TRBV4-1
size: -
J: TRBJ1-5
DNA: TGCGCCAGCAGCCCAGGACCAGACAGGAGCAATCAGCCCCAGCATTTT
CDR3: CASSPGPDRSNQPQHF

length: 16
D: TRBD1
V: TRBV5-4
size: few
J: TRBJ2-5
DNA: TGTGCCAGCAGCAGGACCGGGACAGGGCGCGAAGAGACCCAGTACTTC
CDR3: CASSRTGTGREETQYF

length: 15
D: TRBD1
V: TRBV25-1
size: -
J: TRBJ1-6
DNA: TGTGCCAGCAGTCCTTCGGACAGGGAGGTTTCACCCCTCCACTTT
CDR3: CASSPSDREVSPLHF

length: 14
D: -
V: TRBV4-2
size: -
J: TRBJ1-1
DNA: TGTGCCAGCAGCCAAGGGGGAACGAACACTGAAGCTTTCTTT
CDR3: CASSQGGTNTEAFF

length: 15
D: -
V: TRBV11-2
size: few
J: TRBJ2-7
DNA: TGTGCCAGCAGCTTAGATCTCCGTGGGGAATACGAGCAGTACTTC
CDR3: CASSLDLRGEYEQYF

length: 13
D: -
V: TRBV27
size: few
J: TRBJ1-5
DNA: TGTGCCAGCAGTTCTGGGTCTGAACAGCCCCAGCATTTT
CDR3: CASSSGSEQPQHF

length: 14
D: TRBD1
V: TRBV19
size: -
J: TRBJ2-7
DNA: TGTGCCAGTAGCGGGACAGCGGAGTCATACGAGCAGTACTTC
CDR3: CASSGTAESYEQYF

length: 18
D: TRBD2
V: TRBV27
size: -
J: TRBJ2-3
DNA: TGTGCCAGCAGTTTATATGGTAGCGGGGGGTCCAGCACAGATACGCAGTATTTT
CDR3: CASSLYGSGGSSTDTQYF

length: 13
D: -
V: TRBV19
size: few
J: TRBJ1-5
DNA: TGTGCCAGTAGTATAGATCTGAATCAGCCCCAGCATTTT
CDR3: CASSIDLNQPQHF

length: 15
D: TRBD2
V: TRBV6-4
size: few
J: TRBJ2-1
DNA: TGTGCCAGCAGTGATGAGACTAGCGGGGTAGGTGAGCAGTTCTTC
CDR3: CASSDETSGVGEQFF

length: 15
D: -
V: TRBV6-5
size: -
J: TRBJ2-5
DNA: TGTGCCAGCAGTTCCCTTGGGCCCTCCGTCGGGGGCCAGTACTTC
CDR3: CASSSLGPSVGGQYF

length: 16
D: -
V: TRBV2
size: -
J: TRBJ1-6
DNA: TGTGCCAGCAGTGAAGCGGGGGAGCAAGATAATTCACCCCTCCACTTT
CDR3: CASSEAGEQDNSPLHF

length: 13
D: -
V: TRBV27
size: -
J: TRBJ2-1
DNA: TGTGCCAGCAGTCTTAGCTCCTACAATGAGCAGTTCTTC
CDR3: CASSLSSYNEQFF

length: 14
D: -
V: TRBV27
size: -
J: TRBJ2-2
DNA: TGTGCCAGCAGTTTATCCCCTAAGTCCGGGGAGCTGTTTTTT
CDR3: CASSLSPKSGELFF

length: 14
D: -
V: TRBV5-6
size: -
J: TRBJ1-6
DNA: TGTGCCAGCAGCTTGTATGGGGAGGGGTCACCCCTCCACTTT
CDR3: CASSLYGEGSPLHF

length: 14
D: -
V: TRBV5-1
size: -
J: TRBJ2-7
DNA: TGCGCCAGCAGCTTGTCGGCAGAAAACTACGAGCAGTACTTC
CDR3: CASSLSAENYEQYF

length: 14
D: TRBD1
V: TRBV6-5
size: many
J: TRBJ2-3
DNA: TGTGCCAGCAGTGAAGGACAGGGGGCAGATACGCAGTATTTT
CDR3: CASSEGQGADTQYF

length: 16
D: -
V: TRBV7-8
size: -
J: TRBJ2-1
DNA: TGTGCCAGCAGAGAACTAGGGGGGAGCTCCTACAATGAGCAGTTCTTC
CDR3: CASRELGGSSYNEQFF

length: 13
D: TRBD1
V: TRBV27
size: -
J: TRBJ2-1
DNA: TGTGCCAGCAGTTTCGGGACAGGCAATGAGCAGTTCTTC
CDR3: CASSFGTGNEQFF

length: 16
D: TRBD1
V: TRBV6-6
size: few
J: TRBJ1-5
DNA: TGTGCCAGCAGACCTCGGACAGGGGGCGTCAATCAGCCCCAGCATTTT
CDR3: CASRPRTGGVNQPQHF

length: 15
D: -
V: TRBV7-2
size: -
J: TRBJ1-5
DNA: TGTGCCAGCAGCTTTCAGGGATGGGGCAATCAGCCCCAGCATTTT
CDR3: CASSFQGWGNQPQHF

length: 16
D: TRBD2
V: TRBV4-2
size: -
J: TRBJ2-3
DNA: TGTGCCAGCAGCCACGTAGCGGGGAGGCCAACAGATACGCAGTATTTT
CDR3: CASSHVAGRPTDTQYF

length: 18
D: TRBD1
V: TRBV5-1
size: once
J: TRBJ1-2
DNA: TGCGCCAGCAGCTTGGAAGACAGGGGGCGTCCTGGTAGCTATGGCTACACCTTC
CDR3: CASSLEDRGRPGSYGYTF

length: 16
D: -
V: TRBV19
size: few
J: TRBJ1-1
DNA: TGTGCCAGTAGTTCATTGGTGGACAGTCTGAACACTGAAGCTTTCTTT
CDR3: CASSSLVDSLNTEAFF

length: 17
D: TRBD1
V: TRBV2
size: -
J: TRBJ2-6
DNA: TGTGCCAGCAGGGACGACAGGGGGAGCTCTGGGGCCAACGTCCTGACTTTC
CDR3: CASRDDRGSSGANVLTF

length: 17
D: -
V: TRBV7-8
size: once
J: TRBJ1-2
DNA: TGTGCCAGCAGCCTCCCTCGGGTGGGGGTGAGCGGCTATGGCTACACCTTC
CDR3: CASSLPRVGVSGYGYTF

length: 15
D: TRBD2
V: TRBV4-3
size: -
J: TRBJ2-3
DNA: TGCGCCAGCAGCCAAGGACTAGCGGGGAGAGATACGCAGTATTTT
CDR3: CASSQGLAGRDTQYF